The following is a T cell receptor beta chain sequence with its context. What it binds is not known. This specimen comes from a study of PD-1 blockade in classical Hodgkin lymphoma. Overall study results and limits: It was CD4+ TCR diversity, not CD8+, that rose significantly by C4D1.

All trial patients relapsed after autologous stem cell transplantation. Sequencing used immunoSEQ multiplex PCR; TCRdb keeps in-frame clones, though not all of them. In the table there are fewer than 100,000 clones, about 89% of which are singletons. Germline lookup yields CDR1 MGHRA and CDR2 YSYEKL. This CDR3 has 16 amino acids. V gave up 0 bases and J gave up 6 bases; unmatched junction bases: 10. The rearrangement uses TRBV4-1 and TRBJ2-7, with 8 bases that match TRBD1. The starting material was peripheral blood mononuclear cells (PBMCs), obtained at baseline. This clonotype originated in a human donor with classical Hodgkin lymphoma. Here the CDR3 DNA reads TGCGCCAGCAGCCAAGAAGGGAGCAGGGGGCTAAGCGAGCAGTACTTC. Translation: CASSQEGSRGLSEQYF.